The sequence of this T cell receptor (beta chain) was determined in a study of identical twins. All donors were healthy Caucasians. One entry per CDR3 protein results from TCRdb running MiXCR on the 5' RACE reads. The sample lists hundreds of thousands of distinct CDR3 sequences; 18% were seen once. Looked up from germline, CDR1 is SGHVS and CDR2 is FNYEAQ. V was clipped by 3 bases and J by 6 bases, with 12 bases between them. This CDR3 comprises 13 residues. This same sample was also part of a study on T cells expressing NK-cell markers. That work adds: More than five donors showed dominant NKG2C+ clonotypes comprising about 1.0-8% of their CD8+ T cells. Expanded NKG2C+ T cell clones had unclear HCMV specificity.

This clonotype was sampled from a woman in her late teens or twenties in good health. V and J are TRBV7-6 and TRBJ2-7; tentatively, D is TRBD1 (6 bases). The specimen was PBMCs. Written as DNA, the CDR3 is TGTGCCAGCAGCTTCTCACAGGGTTTCGAGCAGTACTTC. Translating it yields CASSFSQGFEQYF.